The text below deals with one T cell receptor beta chain. Bulk tissue was left unsorted, and RNA and DNA were co-extracted from 20-30 mg of it. This sample was included in a study of tumor-infiltrating lymphocytes in primary liver carcinoma. TCR beta cDNA was made from 500 ng total RNA with a constant-region primer. Amplification in three nested multiplex PCR rounds with slightly modified ARM-PCR gave rise to TCR beta libraries. With TRBV1-TRBV30 forward primers and a C-beta reverse primer, the first two PCR rounds were run for around 10 cycles each. TCRdb re-called the multiplex PCR reads with MiXCR, one entry per CDR3 protein. The table lists around 25,000 distinct CDR3 sequences, around 79% of them singletons. This CDR3 region has 16 residues. CDR1 is MGHRA and CDR2 is YSYEKL in the germline V gene. V lost 10 bases and J lost 7, with 25 bases in between.

The chain has TRBV4-1 and TRBJ2-2; D possibly corresponds to TRBD1 (5 bases). The sequence was obtained from a man aged 40-49 years with primary liver carcinoma and hepatitis B virus infection. Sequencing was done on a sample of liver tumor tissue from sampling region 3. Subset given: tumor region T3, left-lateral pole. The CDR3: CANNDLDKGLSGELFF. The CDR3 DNA follows: TGCGCCAACAACGATCTGGACAAGGGGTTAAGCGGGGAGCTGTTTTTT.